Listed here are 20 T cell receptor beta chains from one sample, sequenced in a study of CD8 T cells in Susac syndrome. An input of about 0.5 to 1 ug of RNA was subjected to reverse transcription using random hexamers. TCRdb processed the immunoSEQ multiplex PCR reads anew with MiXCR; each CDR3 protein has one entry. The sample shows 150,000 to 180,000 distinct CDR3 sequences, just under 95% of them seen only once. Sequenced sample: CD8+ T cells from PBMCs. These receptors all come from a human donor with multiple sclerosis.

The chain uses TRBV27 and TRBJ2-3; 14 bases line up with TRBD2. CDR1 is MNHEY, CDR2 SMNVEV, per germline (reference sequence). J lost 2 bases, V lost 5 bases, and 9 bases had no gene match. CDR3 size: 18 residues. CDR3 residues: CASSPWTSGGLYTDTQYF. The CDR3 DNA follows: TGTGCCAGCAGTCCCTGGACTAGCGGGGGGCTTTACACAGATACGCAGTATTTT.

This rearrangement joins TRBV9 to TRBJ2-7; D is perhaps TRBD1 (5 bases). This CDR3 contains 15 residues. Germline lookup yields CDR1 SGDLS and CDR2 YYNGEE. V lost 0 bases, J lost 7 bases, and 17 bases lay in between. The CDR3 DNA reads TGTGCCAGCAGCGTAGGCCCAGGGCTTAATCTGGAGCAGTACTTC. This translates into CASSVGPGLNLEQYF.

This chain links TRBV4-3 with TRBJ1-2; no clear D gene. This CDR3 comprises 15 residues. Per germline, CDR1 LGHNA and CDR2 YSLEER. Trimming left V 0 bases short and J 1 base short, with 9 bases between. CDR3 amino acids: CASSQDEGLNYGYTF. As DNA, the CDR3 is TGCGCCAGCAGCCAAGATGAGGGCCTTAACTATGGCTACACCTTC.

The gene calls are TRBV29-1 and TRBJ2-1; TRBD2 matches at 13 bases. The V gene's germline CDR1 is SQVTM and CDR2 ANQGSEA. The junction had 8 bases not matched to a gene; V was cut back by 7 bases and J by 8 bases. The CDR3 runs 14 residues. As DNA, the CDR3 is TGCAGCGCCACTGGGACTAGCGGGGACTATGAGCAGTTCTTC. It yields the protein CSATGTSGDYEQFF.

The chain has TRBV14 and TRBJ1-6, with D maybe TRBD1 (5 bases). CDR1 is SGHDN, CDR2 FVKESK, per germline. The CDR3 loop spans 21 amino acids. Trimming stripped 1 base from V and 3 bases from J, with 25 bases between. CDR3: CASSQVFGEVGSTGYNSPLHF. The CDR3 DNA reads TGTGCCAGCAGCCAAGTTTTTGGTGAGGTTGGGAGTACAGGCTATAATTCACCCCTCCACTTT.

The chain combines TRBV20-1 with TRBJ1-1; D may be TRBD1 (6 bases). Germline V CDR1 and CDR2: DFQATT, SNEGSKA (reference sequence). The CDR3 covers 14 residues. The V and J ends lost 3 bases and 5 bases respectively, with 16 bases between them. The chain's CDR3 is CSARPGTRGTEAFF. The CDR3 DNA is TGCAGTGCTAGGCCCGGGACTAGGGGGACTGAAGCTTTCTTT.

In this sample, this clonotype turned up once. The V call is TRBV13, the J call TRBJ1-1; D is unresolved. V was shortened by 5 bases and J by 11 bases, with 15 bases between the two germline ends. The length of the CDR3 is 12 residues. Looked up from germline, CDR1 is PRHDT and CDR2 is FYEKMQ (reference sequence). The CDR3 here is CASSESGSVAFF. CDR3 DNA: TGTGCCAGCAGCGAGTCAGGATCCGTGGCTTTCTTT.

The DNA for the CDR3 is TGTGCCAGCAGCGTAGGTGGGACAGTAAGCTACGAGCAGTACTTC. Translating it yields CASSVGGTVSYEQYF. The rearrangement links TRBV9 to TRBJ2-7; 7 bases are shared with TRBD1. V trimming: 0 bases; J trimming: 3 bases; junction bases outside the gene matches: 6. The CDR3 spans 15 residues. CDR1 and CDR2 (germline): SGDLS, YYNGEE.

The DNA of the CDR3 is TGCGCCAGCAGCCAACCGGGACAGGGAAATGAAAAACTGTTTTTT. Translation: CASSQPGQGNEKLFF. The chain combines TRBV4-1 with TRBJ1-4; TRBD1 aligns across 9 bases. CDR1 and CDR2 (germline): MGHRA, YSYEKL. The J segment lost 5 bases and the V segment lost 2 bases, leaving 3 bases of the junction unmatched. This CDR3 has 15 amino acids.

V is TRBV5-1 and J is TRBJ2-7, with D possibly being TRBD1 (5 bases). Trimming removed 0 bases at V and 5 bases at J, with 9 bases between. Germline V gene data show CDR1 as SGHRS and CDR2 as YFSETQ. This CDR3 has 13 amino acids. This CDR3 reads CASSLAIGDEQYF. CDR3 sequence (DNA): TGCGCCAGCAGCTTGGCCATAGGGGACGAGCAGTACTTC.

The gene calls are TRBV20-1 and TRBJ2-7; D remains unclear. Germline CDR1 and CDR2: DFQATT and SNEGSKA (reference sequence). The CDR3 length is 16 residues. The V end lost 1 base, the J end lost 0 bases, and 16 bases lay between the germline ends. CDR3 region: CSARGFGEKGSYEQYF. As DNA, the CDR3 is TGCAGTGCTAGAGGGTTTGGGGAAAAGGGCTCCTACGAGCAGTACTTC.

J is TRBJ2-5 and V is TRBV7-6; 8 bases are a match to TRBD2. The V segment lost 2 bases and the J segment 0 bases; nucleotides outside the gene matches: 5. Germline CDR1 is SGHVS and CDR2 is FNYEAQ. The length of the CDR3 is 16 residues. The CDR3 DNA sequence: TGTGCCAGCAGCTTAACTAGCGGCTCGTACCAAGAGACCCAGTACTTC. Translated, it gives CASSLTSGSYQETQYF.

This rearrangement joins TRBV25-1 to TRBJ1-1; D gene ambiguous. The CDR3 length is 12 residues. Germline V lookup: CDR1 MGHDK, CDR2 SYGVNS. The V and J ends lost 10 bases and 0 bases respectively, with 9 bases between them. CDR3: CATQTMNTEAFF. The CDR3 coding sequence is TGTGCCACCCAGACAATGAACACTGAAGCTTTCTTT.

This rearrangement joins TRBV20-1 to TRBJ2-7; D uncertain. This CDR3 comprises 12 residues. Germline values: CDR1 DFQATT, CDR2 SNEGSKA (reference sequence). The V end was cut by 0 bases, the J end by 4 bases, with 7 bases between. The CDR3 protein is CSARDRWYEQYF. The CDR3 DNA is TGCAGTGCTAGAGATCGCTGGTACGAGCAGTACTTC.

This clonotype was observed a handful of times. The V gene is TRBV29-1, the J gene TRBJ1-1, with D possibly matching TRBD1 (6 bases). CDR3 size: 12 residues. Germline V CDR1 and CDR2: SQVTM, ANQGSEA. Between the trimmed V and J ends, which lost 4 bases and 5 bases, there was a span of 11 bases. The CDR3 DNA follows: TGCAGCGTTGTTCCCAGGGGAACTGAAGCTTTCTTT. It encodes CSVVPRGTEAFF.

The gene calls are TRBV30 and TRBJ1-1; no firm D call. The CDR3 sequence is 11 residues long. The V gene lost 5 bases and the J gene lost 9 bases, with 13 bases spanning the gap. Germline V gives CDR1 GTSNPN, CDR2 SVGIG (reference sequence). The CDR3 reads CAWGLDLQAFF. CDR3 DNA: TGTGCCTGGGGATTGGACCTCCAAGCTTTCTTT.

The rearrangement links TRBV29-1 to TRBJ2-7, with TRBD1 matching 8 bases. Germline assignment: CDR1 SQVTM and CDR2 ANQGSEA. This CDR3 spans 15 amino acids. Losses at the gene ends were 1 base for V and 2 bases for J; bases not matched to a gene: 7. The CDR3 DNA reads as TGCAGCGTTGAAGGGGATCGGACAGGGACCTACGAGCAGTACTTC. Translation gives CSVEGDRTGTYEQYF.

This clonotype is a singleton in its sample. The chain has TRBV15 and TRBJ1-5; D unresolved. CDR1 LNHNV and CDR2 YYDKDF come from the germline V gene (reference sequence). The V gene lost 1 base and the J gene lost 3 bases, with 4 bases spanning the gap. CDR3 size: 13 residues. CDR3 residues: CATSRAANQPQHF. The CDR3 DNA follows: TGTGCCACCAGCAGAGCTGCCAATCAGCCCCAGCATTTT.

This clonotype has a single count. The chain recombines TRBV3-1 with TRBJ2-1; no reliable D call. Germline V CDR1 and CDR2: LGHDT, YNNKEL (reference sequence). The CDR3 consists of 14 residues. Trimming took 1 base from V and 8 from J, leaving 12 bases between them. The CDR3 loop is CASSQVLKGDEQFF. CDR3 nucleotides: TGTGCCAGCAGCCAAGTTCTAAAGGGCGATGAGCAGTTCTTC.

The gene calls are TRBV2 and TRBJ1-5, with D maybe TRBD1 (6 bases). Germline V gene lookup returns CDR1 SNHLY and CDR2 FYNNEI. V was pared by 7 bases and J by 3 bases, with 16 bases between. This CDR3 is built from 15 residues. The CDR3 nucleotides read TGTGCCAGCACCCCCCTAGGACAGCTCAATCAGCCCCAGCATTTT. Translating it yields CASTPLGQLNQPQHF.